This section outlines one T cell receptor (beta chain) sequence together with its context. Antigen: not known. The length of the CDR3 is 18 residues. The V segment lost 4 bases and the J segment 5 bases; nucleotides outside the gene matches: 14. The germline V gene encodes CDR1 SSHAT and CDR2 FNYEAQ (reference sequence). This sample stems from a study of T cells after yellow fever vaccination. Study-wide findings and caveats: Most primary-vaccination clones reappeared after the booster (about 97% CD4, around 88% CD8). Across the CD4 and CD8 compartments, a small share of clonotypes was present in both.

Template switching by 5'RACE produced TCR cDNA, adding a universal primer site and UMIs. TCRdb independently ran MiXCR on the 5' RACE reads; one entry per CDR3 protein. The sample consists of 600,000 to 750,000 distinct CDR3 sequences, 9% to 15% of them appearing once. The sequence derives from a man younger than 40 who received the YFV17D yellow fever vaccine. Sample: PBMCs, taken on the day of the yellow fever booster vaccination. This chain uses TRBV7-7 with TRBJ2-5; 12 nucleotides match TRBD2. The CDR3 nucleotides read TGTGCCAGCAGCTCCCGACTAGCGGGAGCCCCACGAGAGGAGACCCAGTACTTC. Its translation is CASSSRLAGAPREETQYF.